Sequencing of this T cell receptor beta chain was carried out in a study of T cells in Graves' hyperthyroidism and ophthalmopathy. Amplified regions were TCR beta CDR3 sequences from RNA transcripts. HTBI primers were the set used in a first-round RT-PCR of the TCR CDR3. TCRdb re-called the multiplex PCR reads with MiXCR, one entry per CDR3 protein. The table lists hundreds of thousands of distinct CDR3 sequences, 18% of them singletons, with over 15% in the top ten. CDR1 is MNHEY, CDR2 SMNVEV, per germline (reference sequence). CDR3 size: 14 residues. V shed 3 bases and J shed 4 bases, with 10 bases lying between them.

The sample consisted of blood. This receptor was identified in a woman aged 50 to 60 with Graves' hyperthyroidism that later progressed to Graves' ophthalmopathy. The gene calls are TRBV27 and TRBJ2-1; either TRBD1 or TRBD2 may supply D (6 bases each). The CDR3 DNA reads as TGTGCCAGCAGTTTGCGGGACACTTACAATGAGCAGTTCTTC. It codes for CASSLRDTYNEQFF.